A selection of T cell receptor beta chains follows, all from one sample in a study of molecular identifiers for immune sequencing clone quantification. TCRdb re-analysed the PCR reads in MiXCR, keeping a single row per CDR3 protein. The sample yields about 300,000 distinct CDR3 sequences, 20% to 25% seen once. The sequenced sample was naive CD8+ T cells from blood, with Jurkat cell RNA spiked in. The receptor source for this set is a human donor in good health. Some libraries in this study had Jurkat cell RNA spiked in. Each CDR3 is given with its conserved first and last residue. Fields, in order: V gene, clone size, D gene, J gene, CDR3 protein, CDR3 DNA. D genes are given only for firm matches. Clone size, where shown, is once, few, many, or a class for clones that have expanded.

TRBV5-6	few	TRBD1	TRBJ2-7	CASRPGQEDNEQYF	TGTGCCAGCAGACCGGGACAGGAGGATAACGAGCAGTACTTC
TRBV7-8	many	TRBD1	TRBJ2-7	CASSPKEGQEWKYEQYF	TGTGCCAGCAGCCCTAAGGAGGGACAGGAGTGGAAATACGAGCAGTACTTC
TRBV10-1	NA	NA	TRBJ2-3	CASSVSRLGGTDTQYF	TGCGCCAGCAGTGTGTCGCGGCTTGGGGGCACAGATACGCAGTATTTT
TRBV18	few	NA	TRBJ1-1	CASSPLDRGTYTEAFF	TGTGCCAGCTCACCCCTGGACAGAGGGACCTACACTGAAGCTTTCTTT
TRBV4-3	many	NA	TRBJ2-7	CASSQDKQGGYEQYF	TGCGCCAGCAGCCAAGATAAGCAGGGAGGTTACGAGCAGTACTTC
TRBV27	few	NA	TRBJ2-1	CASGLLTPLQVGDEQFF	TGTGCCAGCGGACTCCTTACCCCCCTTCAGGTCGGAGATGAGCAGTTCTTC
TRBV12-3/TRBV12-4	many	TRBD1	TRBJ1-1	CATTTGATEAFF	TGTGCCACTACGACAGGGGCGACTGAAGCTTTCTTT
TRBV27	few	NA	TRBJ1-5	CASSGDGSNQPQHF	TGTGCCAGCAGTGGGGATGGTAGCAATCAGCCCCAGCATTTT
TRBV29-1	many	NA	TRBJ1-1	CSVVWTSYTEAFF	TGCAGCGTTGTCTGGACAAGCTACACTGAAGCTTTCTTT
TRBV7-9	many	NA	TRBJ1-5	CASSLGFQPQHF	TGTGCCAGCAGCTTGGGATTTCAGCCCCAGCATTTT
TRBV14	many	NA	TRBJ2-7	CASSQTRTGAYEQYF	TGTGCCAGCAGCCAGACTAGGACAGGAGCCTACGAGCAGTACTTC
TRBV28	many	NA	TRBJ1-4	CASSAGLKNEKLFF	TGTGCCAGCAGTGCGGGACTGAAGAATGAAAAACTGTTTTTT
TRBV5-4	many	NA	TRBJ2-3	CASSEGVNTQYF	TGTGCCAGCAGCGAAGGCGTGAATACGCAGTATTTT
TRBV5-6	NA	NA	TRBJ2-7	CASSLGDSLYEQYF	TGTGCCAGCAGCTTGGGTGACAGCCTCTACGAGCAGTACTTC
TRBV29-1	many	NA	TRBJ2-1	CSVERDWGYNEQFF	TGCAGCGTTGAAAGAGATTGGGGGTACAATGAGCAGTTCTTC
TRBV20-1	many	NA	TRBJ2-1	CSAKVWTSVVGEQFF	TGCAGTGCCAAGGTATGGACCAGCGTAGTAGGCGAGCAGTTCTTC
TRBV4-1	few	TRBD2	TRBJ2-5	CASSQAVVAGLQETQYF	TGCGCCAGCAGCCAAGCTGTGGTAGCGGGGCTCCAAGAGACCCAGTACTTC
TRBV30	many	NA	TRBJ1-2	CAWSARYYGYTF	TGTGCCTGGAGTGCTCGATACTATGGCTACACCTTC